Presented here are 32 T cell receptor beta chains from one specimen sequenced in a study of blood T cell repertoires in COVID-19. Sequenced by immunoSEQ multiplex PCR; TCRdb stores in-frame clones only, minus some. Seen here are 250,000 to 300,000 clones, about nine tenths observed once, and the top ten hold approximately 10%. Sequences were obtained from peripheral blood. These receptors all come from a young woman with COVID-19, enrolled during active disease.

The chain has TRBV6-5 and TRBJ1-1; D is unresolved. This CDR3 is built from 15 residues. CDR1 and CDR2 from the germline V gene are MNHEY and SVGAGI. Trimming stripped 8 bases from V and 1 base from J, with 17 bases between. The CDR3 loop reads CASHRGITANTEAFF. DNA of the CDR3: TGTGCCAGCCACCGGGGAATCACGGCGAACACTGAAGCTTTCTTT.

V and J are TRBV30 and TRBJ2-7; D not resolved. The CDR3 has 12 amino acids. Germline V gene sequence: CDR1 GTSNPN, CDR2 SVGIG (reference sequence). Trimming pared 3 bases from V and 1 base from J, leaving 7 bases between. The CDR3 DNA reads TGTGCCTGGAGGGTCGGGTCCTACGAGCAGTACTTC. It specifies CAWRVGSYEQYF.

The gene calls are TRBV30 and TRBJ1-6, with 7 nucleotides matching TRBD1. Trimming took 4 bases from V and 7 from J; bases not matched to a gene: 10. Germline assignment: CDR1 GTSNPN and CDR2 SVGIG (reference sequence). The CDR3 spans 15 residues. CDR3 loop: CAWTLPGRGNSPLHF. The DNA for the CDR3 is TGTGCCTGGACACTCCCGGGCAGGGGGAATTCACCCCTCCACTTT.

This clone was observed a few times. The genes are TRBV11-2 and TRBJ1-2; a weak D match, TRBD1 (6 bases). The CDR3 contains 16 residues. The germline V gene encodes CDR1 SGHAT and CDR2 FQNNGV. V lost 5 bases and J 4 bases, leaving 20 bases between the germline ends. For the CDR3, the DNA is TGTGCCAGCAGCACCTACACGGGACACCAGGGCTATGGCTACACCTTC. Protein sequence: CASSTYTGHQGYGYTF.

J is TRBJ2-5 and V is TRBV29-1, with a tentative D call TRBD2 (6 bases). This CDR3 has 13 amino acids. CDR1 and CDR2 from the germline V gene are SQVTM and ANQGSEA. V lost 7 bases to trimming and J lost 2 bases, with 14 bases between them. The DNA for the CDR3 is TGCAGCGGTAGCGGTTGGGGACAAGAGACCCAGTACTTC. As protein: CSGSGWGQETQYF. The variable domain in full, with the rest retrieved from reference TRBV29-1 and TRBJ2-5, is SAVISQKPSRDICQRGTSLTIQCQVDSQVTMMFWYRQQPGQSLTLIATANQGSEATYESGFVIDKFPISRPNLTFSTLTVSNMSPEDSSIYLCSGSGWGQETQYFGPGTRLLVL.

The chain uses TRBV13 and TRBJ2-2; 11 bases are shared with TRBD2. J gave up 4 bases and V 4 bases, and 5 bases lay outside the gene matches. Germline lookup yields CDR1 PRHDT and CDR2 FYEKMQ (reference sequence). The CDR3 is 16 amino acids. As DNA, the CDR3 is TGTGCCAGCAGCTACTCCGGGACTAGCGGCACCGGGGAGCTGTTTTTT. Its protein product is CASSYSGTSGTGELFF.

The gene calls are TRBV12-3 or TRBV12-4 and TRBJ2-7; D gene uncertain. CDR3 length: 11 amino acids. V gave up 4 bases and J gave up 3 bases, with 4 bases separating them. This CDR3 is CASSSNYEQYF. The DNA of the CDR3 is TGTGCCAGCAGTTCAAACTACGAGCAGTACTTC.

J is TRBJ2-7 and V is TRBV15; D not certain. V was pared by 0 bases and J by 9 bases, with 12 bases between. The CDR3 contains 13 residues. Germline CDR1 is LNHNV and CDR2 is YYDKDF (reference sequence). CDR3 loop: CATSRDLSSVQYF. The CDR3 DNA sequence: TGTGCCACCAGCAGAGATTTATCATCGGTGCAGTACTTC.

The chain links TRBV12-3 or TRBV12-4 to TRBJ1-1; D is undetermined. This CDR3 region has 13 residues. Trimming cost V 5 bases and J 9 bases, with 16 bases left between them. CDR3 in DNA: TGTGCCAGCAGTGGCACCGGGGATTCAAAAGCTTTCTTT. Amino acids: CASSGTGDSKAFF.

Only one count was recorded for this clone. The chain combines TRBV30 with TRBJ1-2, with a possible D match to TRBD1 (5 bases). Germline V lookup: CDR1 GTSNPN, CDR2 SVGIG (reference sequence). V lost 3 bases and J lost 5, with 13 bases in between. This CDR3 region has 13 residues. The CDR3 nucleotides read TGTGCCTGGAGAAAGGGGTATAGGTATGGCTACACCTTC. It specifies CAWRKGYRYGYTF.

Regarding this clone: The same CDR3 is also encoded by other DNA sequences in this sample. V is TRBV5-1 and J is TRBJ2-7; TRBD2 aligns across 7 bases. V was pared by 0 bases and J by 4 bases, with 7 bases of the junction left unmatched. This CDR3 is built from 15 residues. The germline V gene encodes CDR1 SGHRS and CDR2 YFSETQ. CDR3 region: CASSLAAGEHYEQYF. CDR3 nucleotide sequence: TGCGCCAGCAGCTTGGCGGCGGGAGAGCATTACGAGCAGTACTTC.

The chain combines TRBV4-1 with TRBJ2-1, with 8 positions matching TRBD2. Germline CDR1 and CDR2: MGHRA and YSYEKL. The CDR3 runs to 14 residues. Germline trimming cut 1 base from V and 9 bases from J; bases unmatched to any gene: 5. CDR3 DNA: TGCGCCAGCAGCCAAGTATTAGCGGGAATTGAGCAGTTCTTC. Its translation is CASSQVLAGIEQFF.

The chain links TRBV7-2 to TRBJ2-7; tentative D call: TRBD2 (6 bases). V gave up 6 bases and J gave up 0 bases, with 12 bases separating them. Germline V gives CDR1 SGHTA, CDR2 FQGNSA. This CDR3 has 14 amino acids. CDR3 DNA sequence: TGTGCCAGCAGTCCTACGGGAGTCTCCTACGAGCAGTACTTC. It codes for CASSPTGVSYEQYF.

Notes on this clone: Germline and junction disagree at one end, which may indicate a read error. The gene calls are TRBV6-2 or TRBV6-3 and TRBJ1-5; 7 nucleotides line up with TRBD1. Germline-derived CDR1 and CDR2 are MNHEY and SVGEGT. The length of the CDR3 is 16 residues. In DNA, the CDR3 is TGTGCCAGCGGTTACCGGGACAGTTTTTATATTCCGCCCCAGCATTTT. Translating it yields CASGYRDSFYIPPQHF.

The V call is TRBV29-1, the J call TRBJ2-7, with 7 bases fitting TRBD1. The CDR3 loop spans 12 amino acids. CDR1 and CDR2 from the germline V gene are SQVTM and ANQGSEA. After removal of 6 bases from V and 3 bases from J, the junction contained 5 bases not matched to a gene. CDR3: CSVGPGGYEQYF. DNA of the CDR3: TGCAGCGTGGGCCCAGGGGGCTACGAGCAGTACTTC.

This clone occurred once. The chain joins TRBV2 to TRBJ2-7, with a tentative D call TRBD2 (6 bases). The CDR3 length is 12 residues. Germline CDR1 SNHLY, CDR2 FYNNEI. V was clipped by 8 bases and J by 2 bases, with 10 bases between them. This chain's CDR3 is CASGGLTYEQYF. For the CDR3, the DNA is TGTGCCAGCGGGGGACTTACCTACGAGCAGTACTTC.

The chain recombines TRBV1 with TRBJ2-7; the table's TRBD2 call for D was not verified on the DNA. TRBV1 is an annotated pseudogene. The length of the CDR3 is 13 residues. The DNA of the CDR3 is TGCACCAGCAGCCAAGAAGCCGACTACGAGCAGTACTTC. It specifies CTSSQEADYEQYF.

This chain links TRBV5-5 with TRBJ2-4, with 7 bases aligning to TRBD1. CDR3 length equals 15 residues. Trimming at V came to 4 bases and at J to 4 bases, leaving 8 bases not matched to a gene. Germline V gene lookup returns CDR1 SGHKS and CDR2 YYEKEE (reference sequence). This chain's CDR3 is CASSHPGDSKNIQYF. The CDR3 nucleotides are TGTGCCAGCAGCCATCCCGGGGACAGTAAAAACATTCAGTACTTC.

The chain is built from TRBV7-2 and TRBJ2-1; 7 nucleotides align to TRBD2. From germline, CDR1 is SGHTA and CDR2 FQGNSA. After removal of 2 bases from V and 2 bases from J, the junction contained 6 bases not matched to a gene. The CDR3 consists of 16 residues. CDR3 nucleotides: TGTGCCAGCAGCTTATATCAGCGGGGAGCCTACAATGAGCAGTTCTTC. It encodes CASSLYQRGAYNEQFF.

The chain links TRBV7-9 to TRBJ1-2; 8 nucleotides line up with TRBD1. CDR1 SEHNR and CDR2 FQNEAQ come from the germline V gene (reference sequence). Germline trimming cut 1 base from V and 4 bases from J; bases unmatched to any gene: 2. This CDR3 spans 14 amino acids. Written as DNA, the CDR3 is TGTGCCAGCAGCTTAGAGGGACAGGCCTATGGCTACACCTTC. As protein: CASSLEGQAYGYTF.

The chain employs TRBV28 and TRBJ1-5; D unclear. There are 14 residues in the CDR3. V lost 7 bases, J lost 4 bases, and 14 bases lay in between. Looked up from germline, CDR1 is MDHEN and CDR2 is SYDVKM. The DNA for the CDR3 is TGTGCCAGCAACTGGCGAGGAATTAATCAGCCCCAGCATTTT. It codes for CASNWRGINQPQHF. Full variable domain (remainder filled in from reference TRBV28 and TRBJ1-5): DVKVTQSSRYLVKRTGEKVFLECVQDMDHENMFWYRQDPGLGLRLIYFSYDVKMKEKGDIPEGYSVSREKKERFSLILESASTNQTSMYLCASNWRGINQPQHFGDGTRLSIL.

This chain connects TRBV11-2 to TRBJ2-7; TRBD2 matches 12 bases. J lost 6 bases, V lost 8 bases, and 11 bases had no gene match. This CDR3 contains 15 residues. Per the germline V gene, CDR1 is SGHAT and CDR2 is FQNNGV. The CDR3 coding sequence is TGTGCCAGCGGGCCTCTAGCGGGAGGGCTTACCGAGCAGTACTTC. It codes for CASGPLAGGLTEQYF.

The chain carries TRBV29-1 and TRBJ1-2; TRBD1 matches at 9 bases. CDR1 SQVTM and CDR2 ANQGSEA come from the germline V gene. Trimming at V came to 3 bases and at J to 7 bases, leaving 6 bases not matched to a gene. This CDR3 is 13 amino acids long. CDR3 bases: TGCAGCGTTGAGGACAGGGGAGGCTTTGGCTACACCTTC. Translated, it gives CSVEDRGGFGYTF.

The chain links TRBV9 to TRBJ2-7, with TRBD2 matching 14 bases. J lost 5 bases, V lost 4 bases, and 5 bases had no gene match. Germline CDR1 reads SGDLS; CDR2 reads YYNGEE. The CDR3 consists of 15 residues. CDR3 region: CASSSGGLAGDEQYF. The CDR3 DNA is TGTGCCAGCAGCAGTGGGGGACTAGCGGGAGACGAGCAGTACTTC.

The V and J genes are TRBV5-1 and TRBJ1-1; D may be TRBD1 (6 bases). CDR3 length: 14 amino acids. The germline V gene has CDR1 SGHRS and CDR2 YFSETQ. Trimming left V 3 bases short and J 1 base short, with 10 bases between. The CDR3 spells CASSWGHPNTEAFF. For the CDR3, the DNA is TGCGCCAGCAGCTGGGGACATCCGAACACTGAAGCTTTCTTT.

J is TRBJ1-1 and V is TRBV3-1 (or the pseudogene TRBV3-2); D is possibly TRBD1 (5 bases). The germline V and J ends were trimmed by 4 bases and 1 base, with 13 bases remaining between them. The CDR3 is made up of 15 amino acids. Per the germline V gene, CDR1 is LGHDT and CDR2 is YNNKEL (reference sequence). The CDR3 DNA sequence: TGTGCCAGCAGCCTTCGGACAAGGCAGAACACTGAAGCTTTCTTT. Protein product: CASSLRTRQNTEAFF.

The chain uses TRBV6-6 and TRBJ1-1, with D possibly matching TRBD1 (6 bases). Trimming stripped 2 bases from V and 3 bases from J, with 7 bases between. The CDR3 sequence is 13 residues long. The germline CDR1 and CDR2 sequences are MNHNY and SVGAGI (reference sequence). CDR3 amino acids: CASSYRQDTEAFF. CDR3 bases: TGTGCCAGCAGTTACCGACAGGACACTGAAGCTTTCTTT.

The chain joins TRBV11-2 to TRBJ2-1, with 10 nucleotides matching TRBD2. The J segment lost 10 bases and the V segment lost 2 bases, leaving 5 bases of the junction unmatched. The CDR3 extends over 14 amino acids. Germline assignment: CDR1 SGHAT and CDR2 FQNNGV. In DNA, the CDR3 is TGTGCCAGCAGCTTACGTCTAGCGGGAGTAGAGCAGTTCTTC. It yields the protein CASSLRLAGVEQFF.

The V and J genes are TRBV24-1 and TRBJ2-3, with TRBD1 as a possible D gene (6 bases). The V and J ends lost 4 bases and 4 bases respectively, with 14 bases between them. The CDR3 is 15 amino acids. Germline V gene data show CDR1 as KGHDR and CDR2 as SFDVKD. This CDR3 is CATSDPTGWADTQYF. CDR3 DNA: TGTGCCACCAGTGACCCGACAGGTTGGGCAGATACGCAGTATTTT.

The V and J genes are TRBV5-1 and TRBJ2-3; tentative D call: TRBD2 (6 bases). V was clipped by 4 bases and J by 2 bases, with 17 bases between them. The CDR3 sequence is 16 residues long. Germline CDR1 is SGHRS and CDR2 is YFSETQ. CDR3 residues: CASSDRGGTVTDTQYF. The CDR3 DNA follows: TGCGCCAGCAGCGACCGGGGCGGGACCGTCACAGATACGCAGTATTTT.

The V call is TRBV7-3, the J call TRBJ2-2; TRBD1 aligns across 7 bases. The CDR3 sequence is 15 residues long. Trimming cost V 5 bases and J 4 bases; bases outside gene matches: 7. Germline V CDR1 and CDR2: SGHTA, FQGTGA. The CDR3 region has the DNA TGTGCCAGCAGCCTTCACAGGGGAAGCACCGGGGAGCTGTTTTTT. This sequence encodes CASSLHRGSTGELFF. Supplemented by reference TRBV7-3 and TRBJ2-2, the full variable domain reads GAGVSQTPSNKVTEKGKYVELRCDPISGHTALYWYRQSLGQGPEFLIYFQGTGAADDSGLPNDRFFAVRPEGSVSTLKIQRTERGDSAVYLCASSLHRGSTGELFFGEGSRLTVL.

The rearrangement uses TRBV30 and TRBJ1-2; 7 bases agree with TRBD1. CDR1 GTSNPN and CDR2 SVGIG come from the germline V gene (reference sequence). This CDR3 is 13 amino acids long. V lost 3 bases and J lost 0; bases outside the gene matches: 1. CDR3 sequence reads: CAWSQGANYGYTF. As DNA, the CDR3 is TGTGCCTGGAGCCAGGGGGCTAACTATGGCTACACCTTC.